Here is one TCR beta chain with its context. The antigen is not known. CDR1 is MGHDK and CDR2 is SYGVNS in the germline V gene. The CDR3 runs to 14 residues. V was clipped by 8 bases and J by 3 bases, with 17 bases between them. Naive CD4+ cells were CD45RA-selected; the remaining cells were memory. Using immunoSEQ multiplex PCR, the repertoire was profiled, and TCRdb retains in-frame clones only, with some absent. The sample gives some 2,100,000 clones, around 95% of which show up once; roughly 0.13% is in the top ten. This record comes from a study of shared clonotypes between healthy human individuals. Whole-study results and caveats: Rarefaction exposed incomplete sorted-subset sequencing despite large depth.

This chain joins TRBV25-1 and TRBJ2-7, with D perhaps TRBD1 or TRBD2 (5 bases each). The sequence derives from a young man in good health. Source material: naive CD4+ T cells sorted from blood. Documented subset: CD45RA+ positively selected. CDR3 in amino acids: CASRDRDSFYEQYF. Written as DNA, the CDR3 is TGTGCCAGCCGGGATCGCGACAGTTTCTACGAGCAGTACTTC.